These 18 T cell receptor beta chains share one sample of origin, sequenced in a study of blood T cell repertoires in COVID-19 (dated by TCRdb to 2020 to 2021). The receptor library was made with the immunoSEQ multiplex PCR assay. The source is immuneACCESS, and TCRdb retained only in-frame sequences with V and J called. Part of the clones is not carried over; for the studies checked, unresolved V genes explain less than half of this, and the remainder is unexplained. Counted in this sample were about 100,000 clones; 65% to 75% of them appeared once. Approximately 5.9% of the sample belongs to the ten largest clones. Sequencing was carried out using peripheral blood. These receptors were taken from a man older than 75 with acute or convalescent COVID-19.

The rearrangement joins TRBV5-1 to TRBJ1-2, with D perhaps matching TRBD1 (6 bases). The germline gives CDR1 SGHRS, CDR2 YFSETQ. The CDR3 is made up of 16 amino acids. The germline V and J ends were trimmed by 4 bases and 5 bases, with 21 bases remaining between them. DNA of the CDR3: TGCGCCAGCAGCGCTGGTTCGAACAGGGAGACGTATGGCTACACCTTC. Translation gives CASSAGSNRETYGYTF.

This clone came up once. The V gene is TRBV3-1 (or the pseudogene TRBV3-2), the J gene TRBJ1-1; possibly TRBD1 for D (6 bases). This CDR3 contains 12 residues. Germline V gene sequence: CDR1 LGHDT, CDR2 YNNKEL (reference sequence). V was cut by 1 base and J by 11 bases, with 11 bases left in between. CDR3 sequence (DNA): TGTGCCAGCAGCCAAGGGGGAGGGGGGGCTTTCTTT. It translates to CASSQGGGGAFF.

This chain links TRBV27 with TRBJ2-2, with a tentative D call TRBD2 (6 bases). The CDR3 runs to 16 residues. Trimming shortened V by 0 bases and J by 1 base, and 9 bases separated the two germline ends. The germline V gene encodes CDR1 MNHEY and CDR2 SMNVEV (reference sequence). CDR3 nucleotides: TGTGCCAGCAGTTTATCAGGAGGGCTGAACACCGGGGAGCTGTTTTTT. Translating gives CASSLSGGLNTGELFF.

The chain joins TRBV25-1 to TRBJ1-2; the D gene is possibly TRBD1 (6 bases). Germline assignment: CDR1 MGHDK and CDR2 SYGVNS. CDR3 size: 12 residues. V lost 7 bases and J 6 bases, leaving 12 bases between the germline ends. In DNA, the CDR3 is TGTGCCAGCATGGACAGAAAGGATGGCTACACCTTC. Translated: CASMDRKDGYTF.

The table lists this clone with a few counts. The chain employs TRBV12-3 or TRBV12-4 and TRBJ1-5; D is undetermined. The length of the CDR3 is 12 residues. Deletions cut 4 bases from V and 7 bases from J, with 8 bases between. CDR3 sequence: CASSWEGQPQHF. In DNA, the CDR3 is TGTGCCAGCAGTTGGGAGGGACAGCCCCAGCATTTT.

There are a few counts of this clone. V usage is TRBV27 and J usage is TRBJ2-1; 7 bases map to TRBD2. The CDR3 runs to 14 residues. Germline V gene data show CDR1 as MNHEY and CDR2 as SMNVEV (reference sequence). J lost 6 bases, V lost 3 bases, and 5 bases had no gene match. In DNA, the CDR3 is TGTGCCAGCAGTTTCGGCGGGAGCATCAATGAGCAGTTCTTC. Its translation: CASSFGGSINEQFF.

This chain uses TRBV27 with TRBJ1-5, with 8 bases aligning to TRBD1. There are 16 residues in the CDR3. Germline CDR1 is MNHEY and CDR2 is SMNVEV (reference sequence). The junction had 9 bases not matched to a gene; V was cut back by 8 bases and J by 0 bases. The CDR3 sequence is CASRPTGVYSNQPQHF. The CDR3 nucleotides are TGTGCCAGCCGCCCGACAGGGGTTTATAGCAATCAGCCCCAGCATTTT.

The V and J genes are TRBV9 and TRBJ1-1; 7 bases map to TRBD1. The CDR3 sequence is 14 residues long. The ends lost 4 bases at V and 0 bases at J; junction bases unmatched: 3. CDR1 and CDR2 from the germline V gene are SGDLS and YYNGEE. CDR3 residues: CASSQGQLNTEAFF. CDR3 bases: TGTGCCAGCAGCCAGGGACAGTTGAACACTGAAGCTTTCTTT.

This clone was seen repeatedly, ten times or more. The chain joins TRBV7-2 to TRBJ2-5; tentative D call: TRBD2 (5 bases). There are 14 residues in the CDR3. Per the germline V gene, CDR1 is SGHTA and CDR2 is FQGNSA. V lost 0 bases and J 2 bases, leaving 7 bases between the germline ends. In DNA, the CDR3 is TGTGCCAGCAGCTTAGCGACGGGGCAAGAGACCCAGTACTTC. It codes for CASSLATGQETQYF.

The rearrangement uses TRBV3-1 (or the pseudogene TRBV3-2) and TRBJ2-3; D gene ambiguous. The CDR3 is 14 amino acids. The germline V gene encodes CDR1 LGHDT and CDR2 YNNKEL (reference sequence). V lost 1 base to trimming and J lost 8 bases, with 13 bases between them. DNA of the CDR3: TGTGCCAGCAGCCAAGGATCAGTGCCGATTACGCAGTATTTT. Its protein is CASSQGSVPITQYF.

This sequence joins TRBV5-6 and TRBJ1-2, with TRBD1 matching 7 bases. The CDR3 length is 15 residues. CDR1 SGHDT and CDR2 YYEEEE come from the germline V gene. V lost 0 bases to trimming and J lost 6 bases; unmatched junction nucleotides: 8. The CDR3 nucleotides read TGTGCCAGCAGCTTGGGACAGGGATATGGTAATGGCTACACCTTC. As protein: CASSLGQGYGNGYTF.

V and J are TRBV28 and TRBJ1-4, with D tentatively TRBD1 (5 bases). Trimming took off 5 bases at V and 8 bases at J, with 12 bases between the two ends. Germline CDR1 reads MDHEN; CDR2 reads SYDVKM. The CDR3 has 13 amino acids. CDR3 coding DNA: TGTGCCAGCAGTCGCCAGGGTGAGGAAAAACTGTTTTTT. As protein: CASSRQGEEKLFF.

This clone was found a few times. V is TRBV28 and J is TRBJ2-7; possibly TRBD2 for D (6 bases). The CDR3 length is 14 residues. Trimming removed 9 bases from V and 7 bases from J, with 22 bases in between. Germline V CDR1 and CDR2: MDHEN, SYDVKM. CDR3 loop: CASISGPLVSEQYF. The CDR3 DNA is TGTGCCAGTATTAGCGGACCCCTAGTTAGTGAGCAGTACTTC.

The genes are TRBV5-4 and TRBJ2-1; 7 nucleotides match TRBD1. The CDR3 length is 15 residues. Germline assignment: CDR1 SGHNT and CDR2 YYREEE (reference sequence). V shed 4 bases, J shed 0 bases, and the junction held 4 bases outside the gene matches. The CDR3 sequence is CASSKPGGSYNEQFF. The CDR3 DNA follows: TGTGCCAGCAGCAAACCAGGGGGCTCCTACAATGAGCAGTTCTTC.

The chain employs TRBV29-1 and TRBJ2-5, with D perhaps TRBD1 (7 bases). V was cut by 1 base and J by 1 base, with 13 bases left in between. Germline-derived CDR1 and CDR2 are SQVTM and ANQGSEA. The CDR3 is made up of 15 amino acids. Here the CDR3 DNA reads TGCAGCGTTGAAGTAGGAGGGACAGCCCAAGAGACCCAGTACTTC. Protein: CSVEVGGTAQETQYF. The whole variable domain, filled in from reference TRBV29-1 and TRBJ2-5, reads SAVISQKPSRDICQRGTSLTIQCQVDSQVTMMFWYRQQPGQSLTLIATANQGSEATYESGFVIDKFPISRPNLTFSTLTVSNMSPEDSSIYLCSVEVGGTAQETQYFGPGTRLLVL.

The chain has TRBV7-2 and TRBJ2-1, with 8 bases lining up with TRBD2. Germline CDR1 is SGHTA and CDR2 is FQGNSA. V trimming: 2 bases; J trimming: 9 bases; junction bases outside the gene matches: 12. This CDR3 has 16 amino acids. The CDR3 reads CASSLSRAGGVFEQFF. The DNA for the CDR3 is TGTGCCAGCAGCTTAAGCAGGGCGGGAGGAGTTTTTGAGCAGTTCTTC.

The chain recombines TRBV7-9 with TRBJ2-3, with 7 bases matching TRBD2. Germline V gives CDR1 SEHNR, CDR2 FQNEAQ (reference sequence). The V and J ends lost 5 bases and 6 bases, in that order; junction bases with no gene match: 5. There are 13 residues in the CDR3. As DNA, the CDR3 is TGTGCCAGCAGCGCGGGGGTGCTGGATACGCAGTATTTT. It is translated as CASSAGVLDTQYF.

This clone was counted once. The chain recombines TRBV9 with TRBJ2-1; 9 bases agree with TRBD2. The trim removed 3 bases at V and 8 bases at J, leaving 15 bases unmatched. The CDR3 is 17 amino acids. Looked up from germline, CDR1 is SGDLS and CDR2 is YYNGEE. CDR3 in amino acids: CASSAMAGTSFLYEQFF. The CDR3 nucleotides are TGTGCCAGCAGCGCAATGGCCGGGACTAGCTTTTTGTATGAGCAGTTCTTC. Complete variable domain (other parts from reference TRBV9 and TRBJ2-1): DSGVTQTPKHLITATGQRVTLRCSPRSGDLSVYWYQQSLDQGLQFLIQYYNGEERAKGNILERFSAQQFPDLHSELNLSSLELGDSALYFCASSAMAGTSFLYEQFFGPGTRLTVL.